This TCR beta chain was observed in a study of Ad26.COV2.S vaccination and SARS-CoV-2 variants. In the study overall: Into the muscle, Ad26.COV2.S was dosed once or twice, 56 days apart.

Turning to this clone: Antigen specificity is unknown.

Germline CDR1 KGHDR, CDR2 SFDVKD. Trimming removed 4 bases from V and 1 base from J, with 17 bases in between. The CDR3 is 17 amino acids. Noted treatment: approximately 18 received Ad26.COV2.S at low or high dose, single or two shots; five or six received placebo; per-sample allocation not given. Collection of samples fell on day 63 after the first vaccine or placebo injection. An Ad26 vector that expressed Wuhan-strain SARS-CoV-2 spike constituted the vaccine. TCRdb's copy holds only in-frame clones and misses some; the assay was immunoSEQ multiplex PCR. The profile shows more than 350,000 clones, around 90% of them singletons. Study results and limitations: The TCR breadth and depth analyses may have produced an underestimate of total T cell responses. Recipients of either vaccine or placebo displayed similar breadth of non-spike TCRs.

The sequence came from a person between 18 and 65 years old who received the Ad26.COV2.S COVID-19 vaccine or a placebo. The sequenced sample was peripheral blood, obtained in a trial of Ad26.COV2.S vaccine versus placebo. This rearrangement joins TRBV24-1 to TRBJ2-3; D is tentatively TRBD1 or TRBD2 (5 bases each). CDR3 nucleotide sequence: TGTGCCACCAGTGACGGGGCCCGAAGGACTGGCACAGATACGCAGTATTTT. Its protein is CATSDGARRTGTDTQYF.